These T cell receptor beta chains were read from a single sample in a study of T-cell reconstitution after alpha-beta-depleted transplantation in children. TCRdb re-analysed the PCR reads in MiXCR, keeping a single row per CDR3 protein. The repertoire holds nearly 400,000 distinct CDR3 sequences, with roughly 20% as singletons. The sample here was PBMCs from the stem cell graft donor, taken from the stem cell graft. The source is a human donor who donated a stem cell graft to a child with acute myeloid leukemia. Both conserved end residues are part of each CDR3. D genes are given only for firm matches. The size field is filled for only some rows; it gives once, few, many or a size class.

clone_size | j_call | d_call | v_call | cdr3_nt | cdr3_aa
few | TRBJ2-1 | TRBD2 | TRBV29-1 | TGCAGCGTTGATGGGACTAGCGGGAGAACGAGCTCCTACAATGAGCAGTTCTTC | CSVDGTSGRTSSYNEQFF
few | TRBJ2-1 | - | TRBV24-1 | TGTGCCACCAGTGATTTTCCAGCTTACAATTACAATGAGCAGTTCTTC | CATSDFPAYNYNEQFF
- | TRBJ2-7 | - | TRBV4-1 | TGCGCCAGCAGCCTGCAGCAGTACTTC | CASSLQQYF
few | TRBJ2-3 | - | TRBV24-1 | TGTGCCACCCAAGGGGGAACGGGGAGTCCAGATACGCAGTATTTT | CATQGGTGSPDTQYF
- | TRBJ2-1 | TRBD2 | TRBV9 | TGTGCCAGCAGCGTAGTCAGCGGGAGCTCCTACAATGAGCAGTTCTTC | CASSVVSGSSYNEQFF
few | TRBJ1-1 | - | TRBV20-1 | TGCAGTGCTAGAGATTCCCGGGGGCTTCTCACTGAAGCTTTCTTT | CSARDSRGLLTEAFF
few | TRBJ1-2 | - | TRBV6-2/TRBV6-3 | TGTGCCAGCAGTTACTTCCCCCAGGGTCCTCTTCGAGGACTAAACTATGGCTACACCTTC | CASSYFPQGPLRGLNYGYTF
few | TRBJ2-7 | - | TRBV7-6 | TGTGCCAGCAGCACACGGGACTCCTTCTACGAGCAGTACTTC | CASSTRDSFYEQYF
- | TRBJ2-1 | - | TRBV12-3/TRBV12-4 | TGTGCCAGCAGTTTAAGGGGGGCCGGATACAATGAGCAGTTCTTC | CASSLRGAGYNEQFF
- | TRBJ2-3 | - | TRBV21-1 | TGTGCCAGCAGCTCCCCCGACAGGGTAGGCACAGATACGCAGTATTTT | CASSSPDRVGTDTQYF
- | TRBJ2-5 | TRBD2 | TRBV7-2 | TGTGCCAGCAGCTTAGGGGGGGGGAAGGAGACCCAGTACTTC | CASSLGGGKETQYF
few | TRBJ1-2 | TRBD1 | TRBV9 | TGTGCCAGCACCCTAGACAGGGGGCCGGTAAATGGCTACACCTTC | CASTLDRGPVNGYTF
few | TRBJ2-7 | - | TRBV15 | TGTGCCACCAGCAGGACAGCCGTGGAAAGCGAGCAGTACTTC | CATSRTAVESEQYF
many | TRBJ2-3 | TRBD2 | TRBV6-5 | TGTGCCAGCATCATCTATTTTCCCCTAGCGGGAGAGGCAGATACGCAGTATTTT | CASIIYFPLAGEADTQYF
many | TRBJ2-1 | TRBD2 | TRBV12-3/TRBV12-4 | TGTGCCAGCAGTTTAGCGCCTAAGGGACTAACCCTCAATGGGCAGTTCTTC | CASSLAPKGLTLNGQFF
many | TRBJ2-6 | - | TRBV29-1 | TGCAGCGTCCTTAGCTCTGGGGCCAACGTCCTGACTTTC | CSVLSSGANVLTF
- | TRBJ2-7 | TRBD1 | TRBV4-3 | TGCGCCAGCAGCCAAGATGTGGCGGGACAGGGGTCCTACGAGCAGTACTTC | CASSQDVAGQGSYEQYF